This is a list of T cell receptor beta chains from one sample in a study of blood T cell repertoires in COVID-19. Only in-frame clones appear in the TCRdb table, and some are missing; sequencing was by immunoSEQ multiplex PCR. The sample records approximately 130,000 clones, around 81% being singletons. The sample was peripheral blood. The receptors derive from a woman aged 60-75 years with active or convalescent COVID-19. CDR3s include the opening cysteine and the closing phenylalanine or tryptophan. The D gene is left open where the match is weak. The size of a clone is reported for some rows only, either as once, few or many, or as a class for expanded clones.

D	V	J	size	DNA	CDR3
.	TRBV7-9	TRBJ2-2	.	TGTGCCAGCAGTTCTACGAACACCGGGGAGCTGTTTTTT	CASSSTNTGELFF
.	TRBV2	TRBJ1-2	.	TGTGCCAGCTCGCCCCGGGAGGGCTATGGCTACACCTTC	CASSPREGYGYTF
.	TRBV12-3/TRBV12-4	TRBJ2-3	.	TGTGCCAGCAGCACTAGCACAGATACGCAGTATTTT	CASSTSTDTQYF
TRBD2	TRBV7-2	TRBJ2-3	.	TGTGCCAGCAGCTTCGAAGCGGGAGGGCCTGGGGATACGCAGTATTTT	CASSFEAGGPGDTQYF
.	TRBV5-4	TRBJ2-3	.	TGTGCCAGCAGCCACGACCCCGGGGGCACAGATACGCAGTATTTT	CASSHDPGGTDTQYF
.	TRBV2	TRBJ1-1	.	TGTGCCAGCAGCCAAAACACTGAAGCTTTCTTT	CASSQNTEAFF
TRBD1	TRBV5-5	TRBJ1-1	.	TGTGCCAGCAGCTTGGGTCTCGGGACAGGGAACACTGAAGCTTTCTTT	CASSLGLGTGNTEAFF
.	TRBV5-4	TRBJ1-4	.	TGTGCCAGCAGCGGGGGGGGGAATCCTAATGAAAAACTGTTTTTT	CASSGGGNPNEKLFF
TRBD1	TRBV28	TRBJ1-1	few	TGTGCCAGCCGCTACAGGGGAGCTGAAGCTTTCTTT	CASRYRGAEAFF
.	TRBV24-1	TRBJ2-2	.	TGTGCCACCAGTGATTCCACGGACAGATTGACCGGGGAGCTGTTTTTT	CATSDSTDRLTGELFF
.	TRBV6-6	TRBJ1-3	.	TGTGCCAGCAGTTACGCGGGTGGAGAAGGAAACACCATATATTTT	CASSYAGGEGNTIYF
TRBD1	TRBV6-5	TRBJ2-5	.	TGTGCCAGCAACCGTCAGGGGGTCGGTGAGACCCAGTACTTC	CASNRQGVGETQYF
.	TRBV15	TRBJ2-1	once	TGTGCCACCAGCTTCCAGGGGGGACAGTACAATGAGCAGTTCTTC	CATSFQGGQYNEQFF
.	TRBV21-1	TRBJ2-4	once	TGTGCCAGCAGCAATGGAGGACTAGCGGGAGTTTCGGCCAAAAACATTCAGTACTTC	CASSNGGLAGVSAKNIQYF
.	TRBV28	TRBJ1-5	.	TGTGCCAGCAGCTTCGACACGGCCAATCAGCCCCAGCATTTT	CASSFDTANQPQHF
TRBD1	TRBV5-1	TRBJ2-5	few	TGCGCCAGCAGCTTGGGCACAGGGGGCCAAGAGACCCAGTACTTC	CASSLGTGGQETQYF
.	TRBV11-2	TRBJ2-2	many	TGTGCCAGCAGCCTCCAACGATCCCGGACCGGGGAGCTGTTTTTT	CASSLQRSRTGELFF
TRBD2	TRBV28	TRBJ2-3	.	TGTGCCAGCAGTTTTAGTTTAGCGGGATGGGGGACAGATACGCAGTATTTT	CASSFSLAGWGTDTQYF
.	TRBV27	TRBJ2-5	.	TGTGCCAGCAGTTCCTTCTTCGGACTATTAAGAGAGACCCAGTACTTC	CASSSFFGLLRETQYF
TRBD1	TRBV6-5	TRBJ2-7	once	TGTGCCAGCCGCCCCAAGGGACAGCCTTACGAGCAGTACTTC	CASRPKGQPYEQYF
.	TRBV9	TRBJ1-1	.	TGTGCCAGCAGCGTAGTTTCCGGGGGAGACACTGAAGCTTTCTTT	CASSVVSGGDTEAFF
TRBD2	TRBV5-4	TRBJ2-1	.	TGTGCCAGCAGCTTCCCGGGACTAGCGATTAATGAGCAGTTCTTC	CASSFPGLAINEQFF
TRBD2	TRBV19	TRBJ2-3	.	TGTGCCAGTCGTCTAGCGGGAGAAGGGGGCACAGATACGCAGTATTTT	CASRLAGEGGTDTQYF
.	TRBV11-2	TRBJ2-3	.	TGTGCCAGCAGCCTCATAGGGGGGGGTAAGGGCAGCACAGATACGCAGTATTTT	CASSLIGGGKGSTDTQYF
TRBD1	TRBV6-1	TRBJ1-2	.	TGTGCCAGCAGTGAAGCAGGACAGGGGAGAAGCTATGGCTACACCTTC	CASSEAGQGRSYGYTF
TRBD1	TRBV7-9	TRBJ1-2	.	TGTGCCAGCAGCGAGGGACAGGTCTATGGCTACACCTTC	CASSEGQVYGYTF
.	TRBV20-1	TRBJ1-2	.	TGCAGTGCTAGAGTCCGGGGAACTGACTCCTTC	CSARVRGTDSF
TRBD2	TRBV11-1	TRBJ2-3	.	TGTGCCAGCAGCTCATCTAGCGGGAGGGCGTCAGATACGCAGTATTTT	CASSSSSGRASDTQYF
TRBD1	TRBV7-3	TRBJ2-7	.	TGTGCCAGCAGACGGGGACAGGGGGATAAGCAGTACTTC	CASRRGQGDKQYF
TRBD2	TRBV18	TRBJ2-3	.	TGTGCCAGCTCACCGGTAGCGGGGGACACAGATACGCAGTATTTT	CASSPVAGDTDTQYF
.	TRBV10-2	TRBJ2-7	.	TGCGCCAGCAGTGAGAACGGAGCCTACGAGCAGTACTTC	CASSENGAYEQYF
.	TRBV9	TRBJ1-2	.	TGTGCCAGCAGCGACGATCGGGGCTACACCTTC	CASSDDRGYTF
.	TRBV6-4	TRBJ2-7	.	TGTGCCAGCAGTACGGGACTCCACGAGGGCGAGCAGTACTTC	CASSTGLHEGEQYF
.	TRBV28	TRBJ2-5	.	TGTGCCAGCAGTTTTAGTACAGGGACCGCCGAGACCCAGTACTTC	CASSFSTGTAETQYF
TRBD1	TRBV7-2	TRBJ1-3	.	TGTGCCAGCAGCTTAGTACAGGGGACTGGAAACACCATATATTTT	CASSLVQGTGNTIYF
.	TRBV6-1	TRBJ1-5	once	TGTGCCAGCAGTGAAGAACTCAATCAGCCCCAGCATTTT	CASSEELNQPQHF
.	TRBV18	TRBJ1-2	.	TGTGCCAGCACACCGGCAGGGAATTATGGCTACACCTTC	CASTPAGNYGYTF
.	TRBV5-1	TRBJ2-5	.	TGCGCCAGCACCGGGCGGGGTGGTTTCCAAGAGACCCAGTACTTC	CASTGRGGFQETQYF
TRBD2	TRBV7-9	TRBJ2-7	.	TGTGCCAGCAGCTCGACTAGCGGGAGTATCTACGAGCAGTACTTC	CASSSTSGSIYEQYF
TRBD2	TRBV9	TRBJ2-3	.	TGTGCCAGCAGCGTAACGGGAGGCAGCACAGATACGCAGTATTTT	CASSVTGGSTDTQYF
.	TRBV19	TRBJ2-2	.	TGTGCCAGTAGTTTTTCAGAGAACACCGGGGAGCTGTTTTTT	CASSFSENTGELFF
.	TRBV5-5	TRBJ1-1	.	TGTGCCAGCAGCTTGTACAGGTCGAACACTGAAGCTTTCTTT	CASSLYRSNTEAFF
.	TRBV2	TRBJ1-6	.	TGTGCCAGCCAGGATCCCTATAATTCACCCCTCCACTTT	CASQDPYNSPLHF
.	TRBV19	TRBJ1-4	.	TGTGCCAGTAGTATCATATCGGGGAAAGCGGATGAAAAACTGTTTTTT	CASSIISGKADEKLFF
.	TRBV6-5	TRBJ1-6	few	TGTGCCAGCAGCCTCGGCGCGGCGGATAATTCACCCCTCCACTTT	CASSLGAADNSPLHF
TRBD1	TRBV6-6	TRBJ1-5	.	TGTGCCACGGGACAGGGAGGCGGGTACCAGCCCCAGCATTTT	CATGQGGGYQPQHF
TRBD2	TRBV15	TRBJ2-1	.	TGTGCCACCAGCACTTCGCGGGAGTTATTCAATGAGCAGTTCTTC	CATSTSRELFNEQFF
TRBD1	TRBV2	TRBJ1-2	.	TGTGCCAGCAGATATGGGACAGCCAACTATGGCTACACCTTC	CASRYGTANYGYTF